The 29 T cell receptor beta chains below all came from one sample that was sequenced in a study of control samples from healthy donors and cancer patients (TCRdb year 2020). To prepare the library, the immunoSEQ multiplex PCR assay was applied. The source is immuneACCESS, and TCRdb retained only in-frame sequences with V and J called. Part of the clones is not carried over; for the studies checked, unresolved V genes explain less than half of this, and the remainder is unexplained. Recorded for this sample are 130,000 or so clones; 94% of them occurred a single time. Roughly 14% of the sample is held by the ten biggest clonotypes. Sequencing input: blood. The source is a man in his forties or fifties in good health.

The gene calls are TRBV12-3 or TRBV12-4 and TRBJ2-3; D ambiguous. The CDR3 totals 12 residues. Trimming cost V 8 bases and J 6 bases, with 12 bases left between them. The CDR3 region is CASSLTRDTQYF. CDR3 DNA: TGTGCCAGCTCTCTCACCCGTGATACGCAGTATTTT.

The V and J genes are TRBV28 and TRBJ1-5; D is undetermined. V was clipped by 2 bases and J by 5 bases, with 13 bases between them. CDR3 length equals 15 residues. In germline, CDR1 is MDHEN, CDR2 SYDVKM. The CDR3, as DNA: TGTGCCAGCAGTTTAAGTAAGGCGGTGCATCAGCCCCAGCATTTT. Its protein product is CASSLSKAVHQPQHF.

The table lists this clone with a count of one. The chain combines TRBV9 with TRBJ1-4; D is ambiguous. The CDR3 is 16 amino acids. Germline V gene sequence: CDR1 SGDLS, CDR2 YYNGEE. V lost 0 bases, J lost 0 bases, and 9 bases lay in between. The CDR3 sequence: CASSVDPTATNEKLFF. The CDR3 region has the DNA TGTGCCAGCAGCGTAGATCCTACTGCAACTAATGAAAAACTGTTTTTT.

The J gene is TRBJ2-1, the V gene TRBV7-9; the D gene is possibly TRBD1 (6 bases). This CDR3 comprises 14 residues. The V end was cut by 5 bases, the J end by 1 base, with 9 bases between. Germline values: CDR1 SEHNR, CDR2 FQNEAQ (reference sequence). The CDR3 is CASSTGQSYNEQFF. CDR3 nucleotides: TGTGCCAGCAGCACCGGACAGTCCTACAATGAGCAGTTCTTC.

The chain is built from TRBV10-3 and TRBJ1-2, with unresolved D. Germline assignment: CDR1 ENHRY and CDR2 SYGVKD. Trimming took off 6 bases at V and 3 bases at J, with 5 bases between the two ends. This CDR3 has 11 residues. The CDR3: CAISRDYGYTF. In DNA form, the CDR3 reads TGTGCCATCAGCCGGGACTATGGCTACACCTTC.

The genes are TRBV3-1 (or the pseudogene TRBV3-2) and TRBJ2-1, with 12 nucleotides matching TRBD2. In germline, CDR1 is LGHDT, CDR2 YNNKEL (reference sequence). The V and J ends lost 1 base and 7 bases, in that order; junction bases with no gene match: 5. CDR3 size: 16 residues. The CDR3 reads CASSQGLAGGRNEQFF. The CDR3 nucleotides read TGTGCCAGCAGCCAAGGGCTAGCGGGGGGGAGGAATGAGCAGTTCTTC.

V gene TRBV9 combines with J gene TRBJ1-1, with D perhaps TRBD1 (6 bases). Trimming took 0 bases from V and 1 from J, leaving 10 bases between them. This CDR3 has 15 amino acids. Germline CDR1 reads SGDLS; CDR2 reads YYNGEE. CDR3 in DNA: TGTGCCAGCAGCGTAGTGTTGGACAGGAACACTGAAGCTTTCTTT. It specifies CASSVVLDRNTEAFF.

The J gene is TRBJ1-6, the V gene TRBV2; 8 bases align to TRBD1. The germline V gene has CDR1 SNHLY and CDR2 FYNNEI. Trimming took 7 bases from V and 7 from J; bases not matched to a gene: 9. CDR3 size: 15 residues. The chain's CDR3 is CASIEDRALNSPLHF. DNA of the CDR3: TGTGCCAGCATAGAGGACAGGGCCTTAAATTCACCCCTCCACTTT.

The chain employs TRBV7-9 and TRBJ1-2; 9 bases agree with TRBD1. Germline values: CDR1 SEHNR, CDR2 FQNEAQ (reference sequence). The trim removed 3 bases at V and 2 bases at J, leaving 13 bases unmatched. The CDR3 consists of 18 residues. CDR3 in amino acids: CASSLLFLRTGANYGYTF. CDR3 bases: TGTGCCAGCAGCTTGCTTTTCCTCAGGACAGGGGCAAACTATGGCTACACCTTC. Using reference TRBV7-9 and TRBJ1-2 for the parts outside the CDR3, the full variable domain is DTGVSQNPRHKITKRGQNVTFRCDPISEHNRLYWYRQTLGQGPEFLTYFQNEAQLEKSRLLSDRFSAERPKGSFSTLEIQRTEQGDSAMYLCASSLLFLRTGANYGYTFGSGTRLTVV.

The genes are TRBV27 and TRBJ2-5; D perhaps matches TRBD1 (5 bases). The germline V gene has CDR1 MNHEY and CDR2 SMNVEV (reference sequence). This CDR3 is 14 amino acids long. V was shortened by 6 bases and J by 2 bases, with 13 bases between the two germline ends. As DNA, the CDR3 is TGTGCCAGCAGGCCACAGGCGAAGCAAGAGACCCAGTACTTC. This codes for CASRPQAKQETQYF.

The J gene is TRBJ2-6, the V gene TRBV4-2; D is ambiguous. V gave up 0 bases and J gave up 3 bases, with 6 bases separating them. Germline V gives CDR1 LGHNA, CDR2 YNFKEQ. The CDR3 loop spans 15 amino acids. The CDR3, as DNA: TGTGCCAGCAGCCAAGATGTGGGTGGGGCCAACGTCCTGACTTTC. It yields the protein CASSQDVGGANVLTF.

This chain connects TRBV7-9 to TRBJ2-3, with a possible D match to TRBD1 (5 bases). Germline loops: CDR1 SEHNR, CDR2 FQNEAQ (reference sequence). Between the trimmed V and J ends, which lost 4 bases and 6 bases, there was a span of 20 bases. CDR3 length: 16 residues. The CDR3 nucleotides are TGTGCCAGCAGCTCCATCACAGGATCCGAGGTCGATACGCAGTATTTT. This codes for CASSSITGSEVDTQYF.

This clone was seen more than once but under ten times. The rearrangement uses TRBV24-1 and TRBJ1-6; D possibly corresponds to TRBD1 (6 bases). Germline V gene data show CDR1 as KGHDR and CDR2 as SFDVKD. This CDR3 is 13 amino acids long. Trimming removed 2 bases from V and 10 bases from J, with 8 bases in between. The CDR3 DNA reads as TGTGCCACCAGTGATTCTGGGGGCTCACCCCTCCACTTT. It specifies CATSDSGGSPLHF.

This sequence joins TRBV19 and TRBJ1-1; D perhaps matches TRBD1 (5 bases). The V gene's germline CDR1 is LNHDA and CDR2 SQIVND (reference sequence). The CDR3 consists of 15 residues. Trimming shortened V by 3 bases and J by 1 base, and 12 bases separated the two germline ends. CDR3 loop: CASSMSGISNTEAFF. As DNA, the CDR3 is TGTGCCAGTAGTATGTCAGGGATCTCGAACACTGAAGCTTTCTTT.

J is TRBJ1-1 and V is TRBV27; no clear D. From germline, CDR1 is MNHEY and CDR2 SMNVEV (reference sequence). The CDR3 is 13 residues long. V lost 3 bases, J lost 1 base, and 6 bases lay in between. The CDR3 DNA is TGTGCCAGCAGTTTCATCAGGAACACTGAAGCTTTCTTT. Encoded protein: CASSFIRNTEAFF.

This clone was observed once. This chain uses TRBV6-5 with TRBJ2-2; D is perhaps TRBD2 (6 bases). The CDR3 is 15 amino acids. From germline, CDR1 is MNHEY and CDR2 SVGAGI. Trimming took 6 bases from V and 5 from J, leaving 16 bases between them. The CDR3 coding sequence is TGTGCCAGCAGGCAAACCCGGGGGTCTACCGGGGAGCTGTTTTTT. It translates to CASRQTRGSTGELFF.

The chain recombines TRBV12-5 with TRBJ2-2, with 8 bases identical to TRBD1. The junction had 7 bases not matched to a gene; V was cut back by 4 bases and J by 6 bases. From germline, CDR1 is LGHNT and CDR2 FRNRAP. The CDR3 covers 15 residues. Here the CDR3 DNA reads TGTGCTAGTGGTTCTCGGGGACAGGCGTCCGGGGAGCTGTTTTTT. It translates to CASGSRGQASGELFF.

For the CDR3, the DNA is TGTGCCAGTAGGGGACAGGGAGGGGGCTACACCTTC. Amino acid sequence: CASRGQGGGYTF. The chain couples TRBV19 to TRBJ1-2; TRBD1 matches at 9 bases. CDR1 and CDR2 from the germline V gene are LNHDA and SQIVND (reference sequence). CDR3 size: 12 residues. V shed 6 bases, J shed 8 bases, and the junction held 4 bases outside the gene matches.

This clone was found once. This CDR3 is CATSSDLNPNQPQHF. The CDR3 nucleotides read TGTGCCACCAGCAGCGACCTAAACCCTAATCAGCCCCAGCATTTT. This chain uses TRBV15 with TRBJ1-5; D not certain. Looked up from germline, CDR1 is LNHNV and CDR2 is YYDKDF (reference sequence). The V and J ends lost 3 bases and 4 bases respectively, with 13 bases between them. The CDR3 is 15 amino acids.

The V gene is TRBV21-1, the J gene TRBJ2-7; the table calls TRBD2, which could not be checked here. TRBV21-1 has pseudogene status. The CDR3 runs to 15 residues. The chain's CDR3 is CASSKKTRESYEQYF. The CDR3, as DNA: TGTGCCAGCAGCAAAAAGACTCGGGAAAGCTACGAGCAGTACTTC.

To note about this clone: The identical CDR3 is also encoded by other nucleotide sequences in the sample. The chain links TRBV18 to TRBJ1-1; TRBD1 is a possible D gene (5 bases). V lost 0 bases to trimming and J lost 1 base, with 9 bases between them. Germline V gene data show CDR1 as KGHSH and CDR2 as LQKENI. The CDR3 is made up of 15 amino acids. The CDR3 DNA is TGTGCCAGCTCACCACCTACAGGCTCGAACACTGAAGCTTTCTTT. Amino acids: CASSPPTGSNTEAFF.

This chain joins TRBV19 and TRBJ2-3; D is perhaps TRBD2 (5 bases). The CDR3 totals 17 residues. CDR1 is LNHDA and CDR2 is SQIVND in the germline V gene (reference sequence). V lost 2 bases, J lost 1 base, and 16 bases lay in between. The DNA for the CDR3 is TGTGCCAGTAGTATAAATGGTCGGGGTTCGGGCACAGATACGCAGTATTTT. This encodes CASSINGRGSGTDTQYF.

The V gene is TRBV6-5, the J gene TRBJ2-2; D is uncertain. V lost 6 bases and J lost 9, with 11 bases in between. There are 12 residues in the CDR3. Germline CDR1 and CDR2: MNHEY and SVGAGI. The CDR3 spells CASSTSGWELFF. CDR3 nucleotides: TGTGCCAGCAGCACTTCCGGCTGGGAGCTGTTTTTT.

The gene calls are TRBV5-1 and TRBJ1-1, with D maybe TRBD1 (5 bases). Germline CDR1 SGHRS, CDR2 YFSETQ. Between the trimmed V and J ends, which lost 3 bases and 6 bases, there was a span of 18 bases. CDR3 length equals 15 residues. This chain's CDR3 is CASSSIQGRSAEAFF. CDR3 DNA: TGCGCCAGCAGCTCAATTCAGGGAAGGAGTGCTGAAGCTTTCTTT.

The chain couples TRBV5-1 to TRBJ2-7; TRBD2 agrees at 9 bases. CDR3 size: 15 residues. The V gene's germline CDR1 is SGHRS and CDR2 YFSETQ. J gave up 3 bases and V 4 bases, and 8 bases lay outside the gene matches. In DNA form, the CDR3 reads TGCGCCAGCAGCCTCCGAGGTAGCGGGAGCTACGAGCAGTACTTC. Protein sequence: CASSLRGSGSYEQYF.

The chain recombines TRBV5-6 with TRBJ2-3; D is perhaps TRBD1 or TRBD2 (5 bases each). Germline V gives CDR1 SGHDT, CDR2 YYEEEE. Trimming cost V 4 bases and J 0 bases, with 15 bases left between them. This CDR3 is built from 16 residues. CDR3 coding DNA: TGTGCCAGCAGCATTTGGGGACGGAGTAGCACAGATACGCAGTATTTT. Translated: CASSIWGRSSTDTQYF.

This clone was counted a single time. The chain is built from TRBV11-2 and TRBJ1-1; the D gene is possibly TRBD1 (5 bases). Trimming stripped 4 bases from V and 5 bases from J, with 11 bases between. The CDR3 is made up of 13 amino acids. Germline V lookup: CDR1 SGHAT, CDR2 FQNNGV. Here the CDR3 DNA reads TGTGCCAGCAGCTCTTTGGGGGGGACTGAAGCTTTCTTT. Protein product: CASSSLGGTEAFF.

The V call is TRBV4-2, the J call TRBJ1-3, with D possibly TRBD1 on 6 matching bases. The length of the CDR3 is 15 residues. Germline CDR1 and CDR2: LGHNA and YNFKEQ. Deletions cut 4 bases from V and 0 bases from J, with 10 bases between. DNA for the CDR3: TGTGCCAGCAGCCCGGAACAGGGCTCTGGAAACACCATATATTTT. It is translated as CASSPEQGSGNTIYF.

The chain employs TRBV15 and TRBJ2-5, with 16 bases identical to TRBD2. The germline gives CDR1 LNHNV, CDR2 YYDKDF (reference sequence). J was trimmed by 3 bases and V by 3 bases; bases with no gene match: 1. The length of the CDR3 is 16 residues. CDR3 sequence (DNA): TGTGCCACCAGCAGTGGGACTAGCGGGGGGGAAGAGACCCAGTACTTC. Protein: CATSSGTSGGEETQYF.